Here is one T cell receptor (beta chain) with its context. Its recognized antigen is unknown. Nothing much larger sits one base from this clone, and base qualities are not available. The data belong to a study of T cells in Graves' hyperthyroidism and ophthalmopathy (dated by TCRdb to between 2017 and 2020). Background on the whole study: Peripheral blood was collected at initial diagnosis, before any treatment. The 90 or so discovery patients were randomly split 7:3 into training and test sets. The paper reports TCR Vbeta CDR3 sequencing of over 120 peripheral blood samples: approximately 41 ophthalmopathy, some 80 hyperthyroidism and some 17 progressor patients. Thyroid tissue and blood T-cell repertoires from several Graves' hyperthyroidism patients were also compared in the study. A discovery cohort of approximately 97 patients, about 40 with Graves' ophthalmopathy and about 58 with stable Graves' hyperthyroidism, was used to find distinguishing TCR V-J signatures. Following sampling, methimazole starting at 30 mg daily was given to hyperthyroidism patients, and high-dose intravenous methylprednisolone was given to ophthalmopathy patients. Prospective prediction of ophthalmopathy was tested in an independent validation cohort consisting of 18 hyperthyroidism patients and approximately 16 patients who later progressed to ophthalmopathy.

Trimming removed 0 bases from V and 5 bases from J; the gene matches leave 9 bases unexplained. Looking up the germline V gene (reference sequence) yields CDR1 DFQATT and CDR2 SNEGSKA. The CDR3 has 16 amino acids, counting the end cysteine and phenylalanine. Only the CDR3 DNA is retained, 48 bases long and in frame from the first base. Broader findings and caveats from the paper: Most expanded thyroid clonotypes (frequency above 0.001) were also detected in blood, suggesting blood repertoires may reflect thyroid immune responses. Sample size was not statistically predetermined, and blinding of investigators to group allocation was not performed. In cross-validation, a model built on a 13 V-J signature told ophthalmopathy apart from stable hyperthyroidism with 87.88% sensitivity and roughly 81% specificity, and in testing the same model reached 80%/75%. In validation, progression to ophthalmopathy was predicted by the model with 70.59% sensitivity and 72.22% specificity, a median of about 6.4 months before onset.

A patient counted as having stable Graves' hyperthyroidism if no progression to ophthalmopathy occurred over 18 months of follow-up. The hyperthyroidism patients were between 18 and 65 years old and newly diagnosed, with a disease duration of less than 2 months. Patients with uncontrolled infections, other autoimmune diseases, pregnancy or lactation were excluded. Diagnoses were established on the basis of clinical symptoms, serum thyroxine and TRAb, thyroid ultrasound, and orbital computed tomography. Ficoll-Paque density gradient centrifugation was used to isolate PBMCs from around 10 ml of fresh peripheral blood. Trizol reagent was used to extract total RNA, and RNA quality was then checked on an Agilent 2100 Bioanalyzer. TCR beta CDR3 regions were amplified from RNA transcripts. The first round of RT-PCR for the TCR CDR3 was performed with the HTBI primer set and the Qiagen OneStep RT-PCR kit. Libraries were constructed in a second round of multiplex PCR, after which size selection and purification were performed. Paired-end sequencing of the libraries was performed with 100 bp reads on an Illumina HiSeq2000. As for how the authors treated the data: SOAPnuke was used to process the raw data, removing reads that contained adapters or uncalled bases, had a mean Phred below 15, or lacked an exact match to the constant primer or identifier. High-quality paired reads were merged with COPE v1.2.5, and unique nucleotide sequences were defined as clonotypes. Clonotypes were aligned to IMGT TRBV, TRBD and TRBJ reference segments using MiTCR v1.1. The analysis included only V-J combinations with a frequency above 0.0001, which together covered roughly 99% of the repertoires. A TCS score was defined as the ratio of F50 (clonal expansion) to E x V (chaos), with BLOSUM62-based TCRdist applied between CDR3 peptides within each V-J. Welch's t-statistics and random forest reduced fewer than 600 V-J features to 13, which were used in a naive Bayes classifier (R e1071). Starting from the raw public reads, TCRdb applied fastp trimming at Q25, assembled clones with MiXCR and retained in-frame beta chains. Identical CDR3 proteins give one entry, which carries the most common genes and DNA. TCRdb's processing, not the authors', yielded these V and J calls. Present in this sample are hundreds of thousands of distinct CDR3 sequences, 16% of which were seen just once. The ten largest clones capture approximately 3.9% of the sample.

The sequence was collected from a woman between 25 and 40 years old with Graves' hyperthyroidism. Input material: blood. The chain couples TRBV20-1 to TRBJ2-5, and TRBD2 matches 10 of the central bases. Here is the DNA: TGCAGTGCTAGAGATTTTACTAGCGGGAATCGGGAGACCCAGTACTTC. Its amino acids are CSARDFTSGNRETQYF.